This TCR beta chain was retrieved from a study of blood T cell repertoires in COVID-19. Study details: Collection of acute and convalescent COVID-19 samples took place in the United States, Italy and Spain.

This clone was detected once. Seattle cases were enrolled at active infection and followed longitudinally. Per the study methods: Quantification of nucleated cells was approximated via reference gene primer amplification. Assay used: immunoSEQ multiplex PCR; TCRdb lists only in-frame clones, some missing. From that table come the V and J calls and clone size; the DNA was used to work out D and trimming. The data show 180,000 or so clones, around 84% seen once. Germline V CDR1 and CDR2: SGHRS, YFSETQ. V gave up 1 base and J gave up 5 bases; unmatched junction bases: 7. The CDR3 sequence is 15 residues long.

Sequencing was performed on peripheral blood. This receptor was identified in a woman aged 70-85 years with COVID-19, enrolled during active disease. The chain couples TRBV5-1 to TRBJ2-5; 8 bases fit TRBD1. The CDR3 coding sequence is TGCGCCAGCAGCTTGATGGGGACAGGCATCGAGACCCAGTACTTC. It codes for CASSLMGTGIETQYF.